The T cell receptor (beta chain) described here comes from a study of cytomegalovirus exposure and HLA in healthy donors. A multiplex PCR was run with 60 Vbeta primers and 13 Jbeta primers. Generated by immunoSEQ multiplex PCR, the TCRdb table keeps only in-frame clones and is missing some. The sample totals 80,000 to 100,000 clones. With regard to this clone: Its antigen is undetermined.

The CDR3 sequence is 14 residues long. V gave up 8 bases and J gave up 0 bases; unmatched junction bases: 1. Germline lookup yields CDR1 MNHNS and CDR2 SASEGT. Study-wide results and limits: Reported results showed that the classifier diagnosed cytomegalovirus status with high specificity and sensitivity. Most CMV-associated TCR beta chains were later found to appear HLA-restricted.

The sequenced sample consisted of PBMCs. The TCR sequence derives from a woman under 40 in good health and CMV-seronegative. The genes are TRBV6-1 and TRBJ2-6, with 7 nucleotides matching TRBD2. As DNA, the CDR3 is TGTGCCAGCGGGGGGGGCTCTGGGGCCAACGTCCTGACTTTC. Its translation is CASGGGSGANVLTF.